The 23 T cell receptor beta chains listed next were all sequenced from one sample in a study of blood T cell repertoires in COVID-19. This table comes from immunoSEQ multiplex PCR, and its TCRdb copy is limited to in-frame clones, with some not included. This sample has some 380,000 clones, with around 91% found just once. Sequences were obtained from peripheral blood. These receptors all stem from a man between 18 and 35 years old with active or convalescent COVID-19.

Written as DNA, the CDR3 is TGTGCCAGCAGCCCTACCCCTAGCGGGTACAGCTCCTACGAGCAGTACTTC. This encodes CASSPTPSGYSSYEQYF. The rearrangement uses TRBV5-4 and TRBJ2-7, with TRBD2 matching 8 bases. Germline V gene lookup returns CDR1 SGHNT and CDR2 YYREEE (reference sequence). After removal of 4 bases from V and 0 bases from J, the junction contained 12 bases not matched to a gene. The CDR3 is 17 residues long.

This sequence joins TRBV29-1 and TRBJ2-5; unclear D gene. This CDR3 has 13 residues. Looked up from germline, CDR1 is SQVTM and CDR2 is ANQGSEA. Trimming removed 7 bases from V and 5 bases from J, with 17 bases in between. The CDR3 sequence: CSAGGRALETQYF. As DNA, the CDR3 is TGCAGCGCTGGCGGTCGAGCATTGGAGACCCAGTACTTC.

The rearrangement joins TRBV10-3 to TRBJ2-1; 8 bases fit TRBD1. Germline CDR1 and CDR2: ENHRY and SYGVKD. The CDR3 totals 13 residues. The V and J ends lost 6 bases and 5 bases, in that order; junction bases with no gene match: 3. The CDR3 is CAIRPTGDNEQFF. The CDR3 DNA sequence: TGTGCCATCAGGCCGACAGGGGACAATGAGCAGTTCTTC.

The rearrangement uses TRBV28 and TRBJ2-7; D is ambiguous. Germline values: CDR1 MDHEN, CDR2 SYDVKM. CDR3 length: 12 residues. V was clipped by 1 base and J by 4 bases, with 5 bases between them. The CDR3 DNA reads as TGTGCCAGCAGTTTATTGAGATACGAGCAGTACTTC. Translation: CASSLLRYEQYF.

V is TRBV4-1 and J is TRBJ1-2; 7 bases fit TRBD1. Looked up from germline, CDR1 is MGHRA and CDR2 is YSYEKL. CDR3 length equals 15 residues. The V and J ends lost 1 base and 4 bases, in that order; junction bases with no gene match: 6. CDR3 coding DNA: TGCGCCAGCAGCCAAGCCCAGGGGGTTATCTATGGCTACACCTTC. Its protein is CASSQAQGVIYGYTF.

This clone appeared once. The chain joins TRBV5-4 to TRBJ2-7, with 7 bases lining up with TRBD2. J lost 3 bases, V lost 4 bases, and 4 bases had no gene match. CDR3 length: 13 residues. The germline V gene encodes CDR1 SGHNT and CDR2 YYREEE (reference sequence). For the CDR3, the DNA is TGTGCCAGCAGCACGGGGGAGGGCTACGAGCAGTACTTC. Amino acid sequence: CASSTGEGYEQYF. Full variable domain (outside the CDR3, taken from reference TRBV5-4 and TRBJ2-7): ETGVTQSPTHLIKTRGQQVTLRCSSQSGHNTVSWYQQALGQGPQFIFQYYREEENGRGNFPPRFSGLQFPNYSSELNVNALELDDSALYLCASSTGEGYEQYFGPGTRLTVT.

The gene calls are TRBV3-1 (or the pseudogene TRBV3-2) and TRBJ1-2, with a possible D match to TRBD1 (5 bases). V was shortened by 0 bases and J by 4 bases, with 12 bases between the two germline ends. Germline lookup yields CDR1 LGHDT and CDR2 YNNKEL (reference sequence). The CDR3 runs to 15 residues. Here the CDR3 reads CASSQDRAGIYGYTF. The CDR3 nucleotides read TGTGCCAGCAGCCAAGACCGGGCAGGGATCTATGGCTACACCTTC.

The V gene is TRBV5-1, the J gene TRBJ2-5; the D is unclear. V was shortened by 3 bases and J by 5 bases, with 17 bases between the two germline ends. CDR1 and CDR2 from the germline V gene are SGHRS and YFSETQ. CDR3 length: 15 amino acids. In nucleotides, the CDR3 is TGCGCCAGCAGCTCCCACATCGGGTTAACGGAGACCCAGTACTTC. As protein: CASSSHIGLTETQYF.

CDR3 coding DNA: TGTGCCAGCAGCCCCCCGACAGCGGGAGCCACCGGGGAGCTGTTTTTT. It translates to CASSPPTAGATGELFF. The genes are TRBV7-6 and TRBJ2-2; 8 nucleotides line up with TRBD2. V shed 5 bases, J shed 4 bases, and the junction held 9 bases outside the gene matches. This CDR3 comprises 16 residues. Germline V gene data show CDR1 as SGHVS and CDR2 as FNYEAQ.

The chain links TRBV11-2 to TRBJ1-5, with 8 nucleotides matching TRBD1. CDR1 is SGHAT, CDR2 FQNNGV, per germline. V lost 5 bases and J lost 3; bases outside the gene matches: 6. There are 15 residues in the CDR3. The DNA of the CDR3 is TGTGCCAGCAGCCCGACGACAGGGGCCAATCAGCCCCAGCATTTT. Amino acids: CASSPTTGANQPQHF.

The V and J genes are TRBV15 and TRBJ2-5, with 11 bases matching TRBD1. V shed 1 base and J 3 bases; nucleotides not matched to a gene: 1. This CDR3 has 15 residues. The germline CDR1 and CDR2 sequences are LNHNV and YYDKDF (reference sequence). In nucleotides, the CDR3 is TGTGCCACCAGCAGAGTGGGACAGGGGGAAGAGACCCAGTACTTC. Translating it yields CATSRVGQGEETQYF.

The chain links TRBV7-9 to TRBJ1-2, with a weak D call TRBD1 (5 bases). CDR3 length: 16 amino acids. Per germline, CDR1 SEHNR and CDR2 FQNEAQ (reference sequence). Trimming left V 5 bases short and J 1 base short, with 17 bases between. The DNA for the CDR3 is TGTGCCAGCAGCCCCCACGGGGGGAGCCTTAACTATGGCTACACCTTC. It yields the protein CASSPHGGSLNYGYTF.

The CDR3 nucleotides read TGTGCCAGTAGTGCAGGCCAGAACACTGAAGCTTTCTTT. This sequence encodes CASSAGQNTEAFF. The V call is TRBV19, the J call TRBJ1-1, with unresolved D. With 5 bases removed from V and 1 base from J, the gap between germline ends came to 8 bases. Germline V lookup: CDR1 LNHDA, CDR2 SQIVND (reference sequence). The CDR3 spans 13 residues.

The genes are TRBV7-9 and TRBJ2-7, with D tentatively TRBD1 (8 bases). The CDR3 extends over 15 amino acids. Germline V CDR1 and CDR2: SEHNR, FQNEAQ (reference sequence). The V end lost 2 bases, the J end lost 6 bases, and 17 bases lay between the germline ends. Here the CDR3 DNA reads TGTGCCAGCAGCTTATTCTCGGACAGGGAGGGCGAGCAGTACTTC. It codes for CASSLFSDREGEQYF.

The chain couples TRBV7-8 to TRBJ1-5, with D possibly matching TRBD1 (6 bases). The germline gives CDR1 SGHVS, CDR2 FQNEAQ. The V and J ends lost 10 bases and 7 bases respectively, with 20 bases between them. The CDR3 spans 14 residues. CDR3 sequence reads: CATRPNSGVQPQHF. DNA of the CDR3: TGTGCCACCCGACCGAATTCAGGGGTCCAGCCCCAGCATTTT.

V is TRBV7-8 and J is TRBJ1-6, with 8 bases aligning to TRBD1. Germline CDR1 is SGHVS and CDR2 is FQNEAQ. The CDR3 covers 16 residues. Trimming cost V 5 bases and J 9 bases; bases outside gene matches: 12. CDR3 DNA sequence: TGTGCCAGCAGCCGAGCGGACAGGGCAGGATCTTCACCCCTCCACTTT. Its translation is CASSRADRAGSSPLHF.

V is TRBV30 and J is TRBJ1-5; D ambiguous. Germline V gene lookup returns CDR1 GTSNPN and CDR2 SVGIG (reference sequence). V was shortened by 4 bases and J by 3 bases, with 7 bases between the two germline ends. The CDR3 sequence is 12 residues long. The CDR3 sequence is CAWTKNNQPQHF. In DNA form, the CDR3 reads TGTGCCTGGACAAAAAACAATCAGCCCCAGCATTTT.

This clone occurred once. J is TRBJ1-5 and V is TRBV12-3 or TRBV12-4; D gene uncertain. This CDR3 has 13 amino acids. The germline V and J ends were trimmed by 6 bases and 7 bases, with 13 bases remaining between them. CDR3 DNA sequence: TGTGCCAGCAGCCCCCTATTTAACCAGCCCCAGCATTTT. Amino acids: CASSPLFNQPQHF.

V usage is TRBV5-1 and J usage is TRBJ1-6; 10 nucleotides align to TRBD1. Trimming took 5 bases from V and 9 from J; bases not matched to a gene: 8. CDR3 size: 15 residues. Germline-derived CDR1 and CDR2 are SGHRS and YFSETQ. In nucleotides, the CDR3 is TGCGCCAGCAGTGTCCGAGACAGGGGGCTTTCACCCCTCCACTTT. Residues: CASSVRDRGLSPLHF.

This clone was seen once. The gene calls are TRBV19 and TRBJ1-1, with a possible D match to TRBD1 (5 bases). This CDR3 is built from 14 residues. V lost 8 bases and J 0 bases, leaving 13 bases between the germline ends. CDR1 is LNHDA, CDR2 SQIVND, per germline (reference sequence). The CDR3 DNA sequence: TGTGCCAGTTCTTGGACACCCCTGAACACTGAAGCTTTCTTT. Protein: CASSWTPLNTEAFF.

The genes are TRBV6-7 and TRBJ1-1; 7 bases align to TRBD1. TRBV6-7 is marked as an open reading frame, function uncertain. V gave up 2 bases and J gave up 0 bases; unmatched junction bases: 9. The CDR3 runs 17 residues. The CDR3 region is CASSYERRGHLNTEAFF. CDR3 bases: TGTGCCAGCAGTTACGAACGGAGGGGGCACCTGAACACTGAAGCTTTCTTT.

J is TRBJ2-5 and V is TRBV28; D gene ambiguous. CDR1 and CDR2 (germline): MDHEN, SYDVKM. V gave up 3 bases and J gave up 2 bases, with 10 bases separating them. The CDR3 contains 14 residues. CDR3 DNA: TGTGCCAGCAGTTTTGTCTTCTCTCAAGAGACCCAGTACTTC. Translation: CASSFVFSQETQYF.

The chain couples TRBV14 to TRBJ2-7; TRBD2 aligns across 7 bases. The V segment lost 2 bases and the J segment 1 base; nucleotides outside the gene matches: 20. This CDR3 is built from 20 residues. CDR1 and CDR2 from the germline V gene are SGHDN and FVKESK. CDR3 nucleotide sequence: TGTGCCAGCAGCCAATGGGAGGGATCTGGGGGGTCCCGACTTTCCTACGAGCAGTACTTC. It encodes CASSQWEGSGGSRLSYEQYF.